These 24 T cell receptor beta chains originate from one sample sequenced in a study of neoadjuvant nivolumab and ipilimumab in lung cancer. The assay was immunoSEQ multiplex PCR, and TCRdb's table has in-frame clones only and misses some. In the table there are 20,000 to 25,000 clones, 82% of which are singletons. The sample consisted of peripheral blood, taken before neoadjuvant nivolumab, alone or with ipilimumab. The receptors derive from an adult with non-small cell lung cancer.

The chain has TRBV7-2 and TRBJ2-3; the D is unclear. Germline assignment: CDR1 SGHTA and CDR2 FQGNSA. The CDR3 is 12 amino acids. With 4 bases removed from V and 5 bases from J, the gap between germline ends came to 7 bases. The DNA of the CDR3 is TGTGCCAGCAGCTGGAGAGGAGATACGCAGTATTTT. This gives the protein CASSWRGDTQYF.

This chain joins TRBV28 and TRBJ1-1, with D tentatively TRBD1 (6 bases). V lost 8 bases and J 0 bases, leaving 16 bases between the germline ends. Germline CDR1 MDHEN, CDR2 SYDVKM. This CDR3 contains 15 residues. CDR3 residues: CASSQGGGMNTEAFF. The DNA of the CDR3 is TGTGCCAGCTCGCAAGGAGGGGGGATGAACACTGAAGCTTTCTTT.

The chain has TRBV4-2 and TRBJ1-2; perhaps TRBD1 as D (6 bases). In germline, CDR1 is LGHNA, CDR2 YNFKEQ. This CDR3 contains 16 residues. Between the trimmed V and J ends, which lost 3 bases and 0 bases, there was a span of 14 bases. In DNA, the CDR3 is TGTGCCAGCAGCCAGGGCTGGGACAAACCTAACTATGGCTACACCTTC. Translation: CASSQGWDKPNYGYTF.

J is TRBJ1-4 and V is TRBV4-2, with 8 bases lining up with TRBD1. CDR3 size: 18 residues. Germline CDR1 reads LGHNA; CDR2 reads YNFKEQ. V lost 3 bases to trimming and J lost 11 bases; unmatched junction nucleotides: 20. CDR3 DNA: TGTGCCAGCAGCCACTATTTCCGCGGGACAGGTGGGGAGAGGAAACTGTTTTTT. Amino acids: CASSHYFRGTGGERKLFF.

This chain links TRBV7-6 with TRBJ2-7; 10 positions agree with TRBD2. The V segment lost 1 base and the J segment 1 base; nucleotides outside the gene matches: 10. Germline V gene data show CDR1 as SGHVS and CDR2 as FNYEAQ. This CDR3 has 18 amino acids. The CDR3, as DNA: TGTGCCAGCAGCTTAGAGGGTAGCGGGAGGCGGGTTTCCTACGAGCAGTACTTC. Translated: CASSLEGSGRRVSYEQYF.

The chain couples TRBV9 to TRBJ2-1, with 9 bases lining up with TRBD1. The CDR3 totals 15 residues. Germline-derived CDR1 and CDR2 are SGDLS and YYNGEE. V trimming: 4 bases; J trimming: 2 bases; junction bases outside the gene matches: 4. DNA of the CDR3: TGTGCCAGCAGCCTGAGACAGGGGGCCTACAATGAGCAGTTCTTC. Protein product: CASSLRQGAYNEQFF.

This clone is a singleton in its sample. The genes are TRBV18 and TRBJ1-1; D is undetermined. V was cut by 0 bases and J by 7 bases, with 15 bases left in between. This CDR3 has 15 amino acids. Germline loops: CDR1 KGHSH, CDR2 LQKENI. This CDR3 is CASSPPGSGIGEAFF. CDR3 coding DNA: TGTGCCAGCTCACCACCAGGTTCGGGGATTGGTGAAGCTTTCTTT.

The V and J genes are TRBV9 and TRBJ1-1, with D unclear. CDR3 size: 14 residues. The V and J ends lost 0 bases and 1 base respectively, with 7 bases between them. Germline values: CDR1 SGDLS, CDR2 YYNGEE. Here the CDR3 reads CASSVEQKNTEAFF. The CDR3 DNA is TGTGCCAGCAGCGTAGAACAGAAGAACACTGAAGCTTTCTTT.

V usage is TRBV5-1 and J usage is TRBJ2-5; a possible D gene is TRBD2 (5 bases). CDR1 SGHRS and CDR2 YFSETQ come from the germline V gene. The CDR3 sequence is 16 residues long. The ends were cut back, 0 bases at V and 0 bases at J, with 12 bases in the middle. This CDR3 reads CASSLASQPYQETQYF. The CDR3 coding sequence is TGCGCCAGCAGCTTGGCTAGCCAGCCGTACCAAGAGACCCAGTACTTC.

This clone came up a few times. The CDR3 sequence is CASSQEQGRKGQPQHF. The CDR3, as DNA: TGTGCCAGCAGCCAAGAACAGGGACGAAAAGGACAGCCCCAGCATTTT. This chain links TRBV4-2 with TRBJ1-5; D might be TRBD1 (6 bases). Germline CDR1 and CDR2: LGHNA and YNFKEQ. This CDR3 comprises 16 residues. Trimming removed 0 bases at V and 7 bases at J, with 16 bases between.

This chain joins TRBV6-1 and TRBJ1-5; D is unclear. With 2 bases removed from V and 0 bases from J, the gap between germline ends came to 5 bases. Germline loops: CDR1 MNHNS, CDR2 SASEGT. The CDR3 covers 14 residues. The CDR3 region has the DNA TGTGCCAGCAGTGAATGGTATAGCAATCAGCCCCAGCATTTT. Encoded protein: CASSEWYSNQPQHF.

The rearrangement joins TRBV30 to TRBJ2-7; D gene unclear. Germline CDR1 reads GTSNPN; CDR2 reads SVGIG (reference sequence). This CDR3 region has 14 residues. The V end lost 4 bases, the J end lost 7 bases, and 20 bases lay between the germline ends. CDR3 amino acids: CAWIRAPGVGEQYF. DNA of the CDR3: TGTGCCTGGATTAGGGCCCCTGGGGTGGGGGAGCAGTACTTC.

The chain is built from TRBV7-9 and TRBJ2-1; no definite D call. Trimming took 8 bases from V and 2 from J, leaving 16 bases between them. This CDR3 comprises 15 residues. Germline-derived CDR1 and CDR2 are SEHNR and FQNEAQ (reference sequence). CDR3 loop: CASGLSRSTYNEQFF. The DNA of the CDR3 is TGTGCCAGCGGTCTGTCGAGAAGTACCTACAATGAGCAGTTCTTC.

The table lists this clone with a few counts. The chain uses TRBV30 and TRBJ2-3; the match to TRBD1 covers 11 bases. From germline, CDR1 is GTSNPN and CDR2 SVGIG (reference sequence). The CDR3 contains 14 residues. Germline trimming cut 1 base from V and 4 bases from J; bases unmatched to any gene: 1. The CDR3 nucleotides read TGTGCCTGGAGTGCGGGACAGGGGGCAGATACGCAGTATTTT. This translates into CAWSAGQGADTQYF.

A few counts support this clone. The chain joins TRBV11-3 to TRBJ2-1; perhaps TRBD2 as D (5 bases). V lost 5 bases and J 8 bases, leaving 7 bases between the germline ends. This CDR3 spans 11 amino acids. Germline V gene sequence: CDR1 SGHNT, CDR2 YENEEA. CDR3 bases: TGTGCCAGCAGCGCTAGCCATGAGCAGTTCTTC. Protein product: CASSASHEQFF.

On this clone: The junction and the germline gene differ at one end; a read error may be behind it. This chain joins TRBV11-1 and TRBJ2-7; 7 bases are a match to TRBD1. This CDR3 is built from 12 residues. Germline V gene lookup returns CDR1 SGHAT and CDR2 FQDESV (reference sequence). The CDR3 DNA reads TGTGCCAGCAGCCCATCCGTCGGGACAGTGGACTTC. As protein: CASSPSVGTVDF.

The rearrangement joins TRBV7-2 to TRBJ2-4, with D perhaps matching TRBD1 or TRBD2 (6 bases each). Germline CDR1 and CDR2: SGHTA and FQGNSA. The CDR3 sequence is 15 residues long. V dropped 5 bases and J dropped 10 bases, with 21 bases sitting between them. Written as DNA, the CDR3 is TGTGCCAGCAGCGAGCGAGGGGGGATTGCTCTGATTCAGTACTTC. It yields the protein CASSERGGIALIQYF.

V and J are TRBV11-2 and TRBJ2-5, with D hard to call. Germline V gene lookup returns CDR1 SGHAT and CDR2 FQNNGV. V was cut by 2 bases and J by 1 base, with 14 bases left in between. This CDR3 comprises 16 residues. The CDR3 reads CASSLIRRSTQETQYF. In nucleotides, the CDR3 is TGTGCCAGCAGCTTAATTCGGAGATCAACCCAAGAGACCCAGTACTTC.

The rearrangement uses TRBV27 and TRBJ2-7; 7 bases line up with TRBD2. V was clipped by 2 bases and J by 1 base; unmatched bases: 8. Germline lookup yields CDR1 MNHEY and CDR2 SMNVEV (reference sequence). This CDR3 comprises 16 residues. The CDR3 is CASSLAASGSSYEQYF. In DNA, the CDR3 is TGTGCCAGCAGTTTAGCGGCTAGCGGAAGTTCCTACGAGCAGTACTTC.

CDR3 protein: CASSYKGGPLDTQYF. The CDR3 DNA reads as TGTGCCAGCAGTTACAAGGGGGGACCCCTCGATACGCAGTATTTT. This chain connects TRBV6-5 to TRBJ2-3; D may correspond to TRBD1 or TRBD2 (6 bases each). The CDR3 spans 15 residues. Trimming took 2 bases from V and 6 from J, leaving 15 bases between them. Germline CDR1 reads MNHEY; CDR2 reads SVGAGI.

The chain uses TRBV27 and TRBJ1-1; D is unresolved. This CDR3 is 14 amino acids long. The V end was cut by 7 bases, the J end by 9 bases, with 21 bases between. The germline gives CDR1 MNHEY, CDR2 SMNVEV (reference sequence). CDR3 amino acids: CASTTLRAGDKAFF. The CDR3 bases are TGTGCCAGCACCACTCTACGTGCGGGCGATAAAGCTTTCTTT.

As concerns this clone: The junction does not match germline at one end; this may be a read error. The rearrangement joins TRBV11-2 to TRBJ2-5, with D perhaps matching TRBD1 (5 bases). CDR3 length equals 13 residues. Looked up from germline, CDR1 is SGHAT and CDR2 is FQNNGV. The DNA of the CDR3 is TGTGCCAGCAGCCTAGACAGCCAAGAGACCCAGTACTTC. Translation: CASSLDSQETQYF. Based on the CDR3 plus reference TRBV11-2 and TRBJ2-5, the full variable domain is EAGVAQSPRYKIIEKRQSVAFWCNPISGHATLYWYQQILGQGPKLLIQFQNNGVVDDSQLPKDRFSAERLKGVDSTLKIQPAKLEDSAVYLCASSLDSQETQYFGPGTRLLVL.

This rearrangement joins TRBV5-4 to TRBJ2-1; TRBD2 agrees at 10 bases. Trimming took 5 bases from V and 7 from J; bases not matched to a gene: 15. The germline V gene has CDR1 SGHNT and CDR2 YYREEE (reference sequence). The CDR3 loop spans 17 amino acids. Here the CDR3 DNA reads TGTGCCAGCAGTCTCGATCCAGCGGGAGGGCTTTATAATGAGCAGTTCTTC. Its protein is CASSLDPAGGLYNEQFF.

This clone came up a few times. The rearrangement uses TRBV9 and TRBJ2-7; D call uncertain. Germline V gene sequence: CDR1 SGDLS, CDR2 YYNGEE. The CDR3 has 13 residues. V was pared by 3 bases and J by 6 bases, with 13 bases between. CDR3 nucleotides: TGTGCCAGCAGCGAGGGATCGAGGTCCGAGCAGTACTTC. Amino acid sequence: CASSEGSRSEQYF.